The sequence of this T cell receptor beta chain was determined in a study of beta chain features in type 1 diabetes. The wider study: Healthy donors and patients had similar age, gender and cell yields. Over all samples combined, around 110 million sorted cells were examined. Regarding the study as a whole: Amplification by PCR could prefer shorter templates, with the same effect in patients and controls.

The sequenced template was cDNA made from the entire isolated RNA. Profiling relied on immunoSEQ multiplex PCR, and the TCRdb table lists in-frame clones only, not all of them. The data contain 130,000 to 150,000 clones, around 7% of them singletons. This clone was recorded a few times. Its antigen is not known. One junction end disagrees with the germline gene, perhaps due to a read error. The CDR3 sequence is 13 residues long. The germline V gene has CDR1 SGHNT and CDR2 YYREEE (reference sequence). It was via CD45RO/CCR7/CD25/CD127/CD95/CD27 that CD4+ naive, central memory, regulatory and stem cell-like memory cells were sorted.

The V gene is TRBV5-4, the J gene TRBJ2-7, with TRBD2 identical over 8 bases. The sample comprised central memory CD4+ T cells from blood. This clonotype was sampled from a woman aged 30 to 39 in good health. CDR3 region: CASSHGLADEQYF. The DNA for the CDR3 is TGCGCCAGCAGCCACGGACTAGCCGACGAGCAGTACTTC.